Below are 27 T cell receptor beta chains sequenced from a single sample in a study of vaccination and CD4 T cells after COVID-19. Treatment noted: approximately 10-day PBMC culture with coronavirus spike peptide pools or control peptides (ViraFEST assay). The antigens these receptors bind are not known. Sequence data for DNA of cultured CD4+ T cells were generated by the Oncomine TCR Beta short-read assay. TCRdb reprocessed the PCR reads with MiXCR, giving one entry per CDR3 protein. The table lists approximately 15,000 distinct CDR3 sequences, around 30% of them singletons. Input material: cultured CD4+ T cells from blood. These receptors came from a human donor with COVID-19.

This clonotype is deemed medium-sized. The chain employs TRBV25-1 and TRBJ1-2; TRBD1 is a possible D gene (6 bases). The V end lost 4 bases, the J end lost 4 bases, and 7 bases lay between the germline ends. Germline assignment: CDR1 MGHDK and CDR2 SYGVNS. The CDR3 covers 12 residues. Here the CDR3 DNA reads TGTGCCAGCAGTGCGACAGGCTATGGCTACACCTTC. Protein product: CASSATGYGYTF.

The genes are TRBV29-1 and TRBJ2-7; a possible D gene is TRBD2 (5 bases). Trimming cost V 0 bases and J 2 bases, with 11 bases left between them. This CDR3 contains 14 residues. Germline CDR1 reads SQVTM; CDR2 reads ANQGSEA. CDR3: CSVEDERSPYEQYF. The DNA for the CDR3 is TGCAGCGTTGAAGATGAGCGGTCCCCCTACGAGCAGTACTTC.

In its sample, this clonotype was seen a few times. The genes are TRBV30 and TRBJ1-6; D is possibly TRBD1 (5 bases). The CDR3 sequence is 12 residues long. CDR1 and CDR2 from the germline V gene are GTSNPN and SVGIG (reference sequence). V was clipped by 1 base and J by 15 bases, with 13 bases between them. The CDR3 sequence is CAWSADSRNLHF. The CDR3 nucleotides are TGTGCCTGGAGTGCTGACAGCCGAAACCTCCACTTT.

V is TRBV24-1 and J is TRBJ2-3; D uncertain. Trimming took 2 bases from V and 2 from J, leaving 1 base between them. The CDR3 spans 12 residues. Germline lookup yields CDR1 KGHDR and CDR2 SFDVKD. For the CDR3, the DNA is TGTGCCACCAGTGATTACACAGATACGCAGTATTTT. It yields the protein CATSDYTDTQYF.

V is TRBV2 and J is TRBJ1-2; D perhaps matches TRBD1 (5 bases). The CDR3 covers 10 residues. Germline CDR1 SNHLY, CDR2 FYNNEI. Trimming took 9 bases from V and 6 from J, leaving 8 bases between them. The CDR3 spells CARTRDGYTF. In nucleotides, the CDR3 is TGTGCCAGGACCAGGGATGGCTACACCTTC.

A single count supports this clonotype. CDR3: CASFETTSAGELFF. The CDR3 bases are TGTGCCAGCTTTGAGACTACTAGCGCCGGGGAGCTGTTTTTT. This rearrangement joins TRBV2 to TRBJ2-2, with 7 bases lining up with TRBD2. The CDR3 contains 14 residues. V lost 8 bases and J lost 6; bases outside the gene matches: 9. Germline V gene lookup returns CDR1 SNHLY and CDR2 FYNNEI.

For this clonotype: The junction departs from the called germline gene at one end, perhaps through a read error. The chain uses TRBV24-1 and TRBJ1-2, with D perhaps matching TRBD1 (5 bases). Germline CDR1 and CDR2: KGHDR and SFDVKD. This CDR3 is built from 14 residues. CDR3 residues: CATSETGTSYGHTF. The CDR3 nucleotides are TGTGCCACCAGTGAAACCGGGACCTCGTATGGCCACACCTTC.

V is TRBV4-2 and J is TRBJ2-3; 10 bases fit TRBD2. The CDR3 consists of 14 residues. After removal of 8 bases from V and 1 base from J, the junction contained 3 bases not matched to a gene. Per the germline V gene, CDR1 is LGHNA and CDR2 is YNFKEQ. The CDR3 here is CASGLAGGTDTQYF. In DNA, the CDR3 is TGTGCCAGCGGGCTAGCGGGGGGCACAGATACGCAGTATTTT.

The J gene is TRBJ1-1, the V gene TRBV6-5; D not certain. The CDR3 runs to 14 residues. Trimming removed 0 bases from V and 6 bases from J, with 11 bases in between. From germline, CDR1 is MNHEY and CDR2 SVGAGI. CDR3 sequence reads: CASSYSGAAPEAFF. The CDR3 DNA reads as TGTGCCAGCAGTTACTCCGGCGCAGCCCCTGAAGCTTTCTTT.

The chain employs TRBV19 and TRBJ1-1; 10 nucleotides align to TRBD1. Per germline, CDR1 LNHDA and CDR2 SQIVND (reference sequence). This CDR3 spans 18 amino acids. With V trimmed by 6 bases and J by 5 bases, 18 bases remained unmatched. In nucleotides, the CDR3 is TGTGCCAGTAGACAAACAAACATTCGACAGGGGGCAGGTACTGAAGCTTTCTTT. This gives the protein CASRQTNIRQGAGTEAFF.

The V gene is TRBV24-1, the J gene TRBJ2-5; TRBD2 agrees at 13 bases. V trimming: 4 bases; J trimming: 3 bases; junction bases outside the gene matches: 7. The CDR3 loop spans 17 amino acids. CDR1 is KGHDR, CDR2 SFDVKD, per germline. In DNA form, the CDR3 reads TGTGCCACCAGTGAGGGACTAGCGGGGTCTCCAAAAGAGACCCAGTACTTC. It yields the protein CATSEGLAGSPKETQYF.

This rearrangement joins TRBV27 to TRBJ1-3, with a tentative D call TRBD1 (5 bases). The CDR3 covers 13 residues. Germline CDR1 MNHEY, CDR2 SMNVEV (reference sequence). With 6 bases removed from V and 9 bases from J, the gap between germline ends came to 15 bases. In nucleotides, the CDR3 is TGTGCCAGCAGAAGGGGTAGGGAGGGCACCATATATTTT. This codes for CASRRGREGTIYF.

This clonotype turned up a few times. This chain connects TRBV28 to TRBJ1-2; tentatively, D is TRBD1 (6 bases). V was pared by 5 bases and J by 4 bases, with 8 bases between. Germline V gene data show CDR1 as MDHEN and CDR2 as SYDVKM. This CDR3 has 12 amino acids. CDR3 region: CASSTGLYGYTF. The CDR3 bases are TGTGCCAGCAGTACAGGGCTCTATGGCTACACCTTC.

The V call is TRBV4-2, the J call TRBJ1-2; tentative D call: TRBD1 (5 bases). The germline V gene encodes CDR1 LGHNA and CDR2 YNFKEQ. With 3 bases removed from V and 4 bases from J, the gap between germline ends came to 18 bases. The CDR3 totals 16 residues. CDR3 amino acids: CASSQDSSGHLYGYTF. The CDR3 DNA is TGTGCCAGCAGCCAGGATTCCTCAGGACACCTCTATGGCTACACCTTC.

This clonotype was recorded a few times. The rearrangement links TRBV20-1 to TRBJ1-6, with 11 bases aligning to TRBD1. This CDR3 contains 15 residues. Germline CDR1 and CDR2: DFQATT and SNEGSKA (reference sequence). V trimming: 0 bases; J trimming: 6 bases; junction bases outside the gene matches: 1. This CDR3 reads CSARDGTGGNSPLHF. For the CDR3, the DNA is TGCAGTGCTAGAGATGGGACAGGGGGTAATTCACCCCTCCACTTT.

This chain joins TRBV6-7 and TRBJ1-2; perhaps TRBD1 as D (5 bases). TRBV6-7 counts as an open reading frame of uncertain function. Between the trimmed V and J ends, which lost 0 bases and 4 bases, there was a span of 18 bases. The CDR3 extends over 17 amino acids. CDR3 sequence: CASSYSWGTGEGYGYTF. In nucleotides, the CDR3 is TGTGCCAGCAGTTACTCGTGGGGCACTGGGGAGGGCTATGGCTACACCTTC.

The V gene is TRBV4-1, the J gene TRBJ2-3, with 16 positions matching TRBD2. CDR1 and CDR2 (germline): MGHRA, YSYEKL. The CDR3 runs 18 residues. J lost 2 bases, V lost 1 base, and 3 bases had no gene match. The CDR3 loop is CASSQVGTSGGDTDTQYF. Written as DNA, the CDR3 is TGCGCCAGCAGCCAAGTCGGGACTAGCGGGGGGGACACAGATACGCAGTATTTT.

The CDR3 DNA follows: TGTGCCAGCAGTTTAACCTCCGAGGGCCGGACCCTCCACTTT. Translating it yields CASSLTSEGRTLHF. The rearrangement links TRBV27 to TRBJ1-6; D gene unclear. The CDR3 contains 14 residues. Per germline, CDR1 MNHEY and CDR2 SMNVEV (reference sequence). Trimming shortened V by 2 bases and J by 14 bases, and 16 bases separated the two germline ends.

The chain recombines TRBV10-3 with TRBJ2-3, with TRBD2 matching 10 bases. V dropped 7 bases and J dropped 7; count of bases not matched to a gene: 14. The length of the CDR3 is 16 residues. CDR1 and CDR2 from the germline V gene are ENHRY and SYGVKD. The CDR3 loop reads CAIKSVERGGGNTQYF. CDR3 DNA sequence: TGTGCCATCAAGAGTGTGGAGCGGGGGGGCGGTAATACGCAGTATTTT.

The chain links TRBV11-3 to TRBJ1-1; a possible D gene is TRBD1 (5 bases). Germline-derived CDR1 and CDR2 are SGHNT and YENEEA. V was pared by 1 base and J by 4 bases, with 10 bases between. The CDR3 has 14 amino acids. The CDR3 coding sequence is TGTGCCAGCAGCTTAGGCGGGGGATCCACTGAAGCTTTCTTT. It yields the protein CASSLGGGSTEAFF.

There are a few counts of this clonotype. The chain uses TRBV20-1 and TRBJ1-1; D not certain. This CDR3 is built from 14 residues. Germline loops: CDR1 DFQATT, CDR2 SNEGSKA (reference sequence). With 0 bases removed from V and 1 base from J, the gap between germline ends came to 9 bases. The CDR3 spells CSAREGTPNTEAFF. CDR3 in DNA: TGCAGTGCTAGAGAGGGCACCCCGAACACTGAAGCTTTCTTT.

This clonotype was counted between two and nine times. The genes are TRBV6-1 and TRBJ1-2; a weak D match, TRBD1 (5 bases). Germline V gives CDR1 MNHNS, CDR2 SASEGT. The CDR3 has 13 amino acids. V lost 2 bases and J 5 bases, leaving 9 bases between the germline ends. The CDR3 region is CASSETGSYGYTF. In DNA form, the CDR3 reads TGTGCCAGCAGTGAAACAGGCTCATATGGCTACACCTTC.

This clonotype was counted only a few times. V gene TRBV20-1 combines with J gene TRBJ1-1; no clear D gene. The germline V gene has CDR1 DFQATT and CDR2 SNEGSKA (reference sequence). The CDR3 is 13 amino acids. Trimming removed 4 bases at V and 4 bases at J, with 13 bases between. CDR3 DNA sequence: TGCAGTGCTATCAAAGACGCGGGCACTGAAGCTTTCTTT. Its protein product is CSAIKDAGTEAFF.

This clonotype has just a few counts. The genes are TRBV12-3 or TRBV12-4 and TRBJ1-5; a possible D gene is TRBD1 (5 bases). The CDR3 sequence is 14 residues long. Trimming removed 7 bases at V and 3 bases at J, with 13 bases between. The CDR3 bases are TGTGCCAGCACCGGGACGAACCACAATCAGCCCCAGCATTTT. As protein: CASTGTNHNQPQHF.

The V call is TRBV28, the J call TRBJ1-2; 7 positions agree with TRBD1. J was trimmed by 7 bases and V by 6 bases; bases with no gene match: 8. Germline CDR1 reads MDHEN; CDR2 reads SYDVKM. This CDR3 region has 13 residues. CDR3 residues: CASSATGHSGYTF. DNA for the CDR3: TGTGCCAGCAGCGCGACAGGGCATAGTGGCTACACCTTC.

This clonotype was seen a handful of times. This sequence joins TRBV12-3 or TRBV12-4 and TRBJ1-5; a weak D match, TRBD1 (5 bases). Trimming left V 3 bases short and J 6 bases short, with 9 bases between. The CDR3 runs to 13 residues. CDR3 bases: TGTGCCAGCAGTTTGGGACCGGCTCAGCCCCAGCATTTT. It translates to CASSLGPAQPQHF.

This chain uses TRBV27 with TRBJ1-5, with a weak D call TRBD1 (5 bases). Germline values: CDR1 MNHEY, CDR2 SMNVEV (reference sequence). The CDR3 covers 16 residues. Trimming took off 3 bases at V and 2 bases at J, with 14 bases between the two ends. The CDR3 nucleotides read TGTGCCAGCAGTTTTTATTCCAGGGCCGGCAATCAGCCCCAGCATTTT. Its protein is CASSFYSRAGNQPQHF.